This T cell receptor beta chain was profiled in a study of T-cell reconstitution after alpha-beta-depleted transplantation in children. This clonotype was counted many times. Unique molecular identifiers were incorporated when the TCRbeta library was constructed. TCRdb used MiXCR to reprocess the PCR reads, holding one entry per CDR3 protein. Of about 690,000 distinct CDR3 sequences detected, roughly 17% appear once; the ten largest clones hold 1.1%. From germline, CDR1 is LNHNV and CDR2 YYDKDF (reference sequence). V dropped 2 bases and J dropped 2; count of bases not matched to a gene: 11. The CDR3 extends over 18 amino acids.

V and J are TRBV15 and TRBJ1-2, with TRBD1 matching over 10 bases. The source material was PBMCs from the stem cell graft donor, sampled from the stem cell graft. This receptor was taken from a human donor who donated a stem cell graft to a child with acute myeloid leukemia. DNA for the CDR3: TGTGCCACCAGCAGAACACGGGACAGGGGCCGATTGAACTATGGCTACACCTTC. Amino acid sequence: CATSRTRDRGRLNYGYTF.